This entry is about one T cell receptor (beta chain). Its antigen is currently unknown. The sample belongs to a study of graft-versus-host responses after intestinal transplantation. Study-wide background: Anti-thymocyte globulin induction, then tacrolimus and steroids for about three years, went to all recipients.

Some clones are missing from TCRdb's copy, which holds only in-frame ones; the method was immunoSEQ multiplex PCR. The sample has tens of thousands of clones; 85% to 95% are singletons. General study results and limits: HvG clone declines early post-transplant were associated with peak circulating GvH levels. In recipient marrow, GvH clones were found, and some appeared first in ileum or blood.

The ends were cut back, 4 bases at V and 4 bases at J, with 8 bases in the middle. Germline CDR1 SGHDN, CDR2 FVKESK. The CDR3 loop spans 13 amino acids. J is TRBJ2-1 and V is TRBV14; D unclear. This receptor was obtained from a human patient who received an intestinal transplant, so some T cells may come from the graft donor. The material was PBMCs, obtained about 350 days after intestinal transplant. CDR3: CASSPPAYNEQFF. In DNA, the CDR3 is TGTGCCAGCAGCCCACCAGCGTACAATGAGCAGTTCTTC.